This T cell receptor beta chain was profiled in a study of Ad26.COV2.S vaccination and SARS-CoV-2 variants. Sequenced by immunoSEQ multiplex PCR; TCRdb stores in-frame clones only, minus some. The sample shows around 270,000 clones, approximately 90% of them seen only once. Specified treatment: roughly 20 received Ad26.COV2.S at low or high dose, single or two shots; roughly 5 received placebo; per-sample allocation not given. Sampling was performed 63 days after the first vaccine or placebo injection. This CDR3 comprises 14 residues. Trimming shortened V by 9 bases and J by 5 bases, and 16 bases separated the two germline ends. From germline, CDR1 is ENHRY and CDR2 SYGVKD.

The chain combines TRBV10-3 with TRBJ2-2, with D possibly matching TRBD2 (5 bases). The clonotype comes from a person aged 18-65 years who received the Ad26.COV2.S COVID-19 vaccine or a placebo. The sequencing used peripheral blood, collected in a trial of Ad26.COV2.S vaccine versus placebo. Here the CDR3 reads CAIADLSGTGELFF. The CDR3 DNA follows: TGTGCCATAGCGGACCTGAGTGGGACCGGGGAGCTGTTTTTT.